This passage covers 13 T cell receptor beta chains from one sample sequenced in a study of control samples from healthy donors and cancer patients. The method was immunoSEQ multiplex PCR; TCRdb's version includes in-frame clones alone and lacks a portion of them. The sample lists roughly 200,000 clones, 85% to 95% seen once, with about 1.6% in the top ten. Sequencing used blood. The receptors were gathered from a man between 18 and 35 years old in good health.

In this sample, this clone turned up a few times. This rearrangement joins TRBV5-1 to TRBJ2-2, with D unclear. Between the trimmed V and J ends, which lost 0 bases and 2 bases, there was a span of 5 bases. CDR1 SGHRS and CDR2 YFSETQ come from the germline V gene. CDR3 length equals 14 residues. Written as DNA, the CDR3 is TGCGCCAGCAGCTTGGAGACCAACACCGGGGAGCTGTTTTTT. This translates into CASSLETNTGELFF.

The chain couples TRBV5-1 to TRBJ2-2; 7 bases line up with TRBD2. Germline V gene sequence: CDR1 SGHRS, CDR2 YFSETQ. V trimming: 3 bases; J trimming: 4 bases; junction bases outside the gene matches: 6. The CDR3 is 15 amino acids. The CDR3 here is CASSYQRGSTGELFF. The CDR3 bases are TGCGCCAGCAGCTACCAGCGGGGAAGCACCGGGGAGCTGTTTTTT. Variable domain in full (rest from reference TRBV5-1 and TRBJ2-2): KAGVTQTPRYLIKTRGQQVTLSCSPISGHRSVSWYQQTPGQGLQFLFEYFSETQRNKGNFPGRFSGRQFSNSRSEMNVSTLELGDSALYLCASSYQRGSTGELFFGEGSRLTVL.

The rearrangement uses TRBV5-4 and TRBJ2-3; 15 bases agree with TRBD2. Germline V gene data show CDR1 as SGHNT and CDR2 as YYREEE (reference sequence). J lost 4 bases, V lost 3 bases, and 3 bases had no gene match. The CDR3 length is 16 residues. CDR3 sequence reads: CASSSWTSGGADTQYF. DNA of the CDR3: TGTGCCAGCAGCTCTTGGACTAGCGGGGGGGCAGATACGCAGTATTTT.

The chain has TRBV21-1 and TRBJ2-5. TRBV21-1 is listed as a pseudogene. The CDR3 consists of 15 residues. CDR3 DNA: TGTGCCAGCAGACGTAGGGCCCCGTACCAAGAGACCCAGTACTTC. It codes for CASRRRAPYQETQYF.

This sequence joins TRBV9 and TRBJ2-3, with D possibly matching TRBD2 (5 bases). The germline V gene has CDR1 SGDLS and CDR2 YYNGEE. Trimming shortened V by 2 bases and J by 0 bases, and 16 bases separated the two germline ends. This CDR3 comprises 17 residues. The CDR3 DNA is TGTGCCAGCAGCGTCCGGGGTTGGGGTCCCAGCACAGATACGCAGTATTTT. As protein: CASSVRGWGPSTDTQYF.

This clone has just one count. CDR3 bases: TGTGCCAGCAGGTTCGGGGGAGCGAACAATGAGCAGTTCTTC. It translates to CASRFGGANNEQFF. V usage is TRBV2 and J usage is TRBJ2-1, with a tentative D call TRBD2 (6 bases). Trimming cost V 6 bases and J 5 bases, with 14 bases left between them. Germline CDR1 SNHLY, CDR2 FYNNEI. The CDR3 covers 14 residues.

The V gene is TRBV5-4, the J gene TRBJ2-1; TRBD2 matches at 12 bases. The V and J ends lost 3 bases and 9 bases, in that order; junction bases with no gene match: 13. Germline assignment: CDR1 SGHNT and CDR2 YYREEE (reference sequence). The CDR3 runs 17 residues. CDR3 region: CASSWGLRLAGGSEQFF. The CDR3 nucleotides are TGTGCCAGCAGCTGGGGTCTGCGGCTAGCGGGGGGGAGTGAGCAGTTCTTC.

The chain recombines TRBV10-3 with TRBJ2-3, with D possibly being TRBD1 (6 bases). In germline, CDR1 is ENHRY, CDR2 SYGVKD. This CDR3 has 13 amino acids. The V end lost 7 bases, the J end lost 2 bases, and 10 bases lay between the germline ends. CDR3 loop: CAITTGTTDTQYF. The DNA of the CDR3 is TGTGCCATCACTACAGGGACCACAGATACGCAGTATTTT.

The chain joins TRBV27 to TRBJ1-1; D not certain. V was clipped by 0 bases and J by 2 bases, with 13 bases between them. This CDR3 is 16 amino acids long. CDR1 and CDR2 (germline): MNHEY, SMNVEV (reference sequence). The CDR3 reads CASSLSFGQANTEAFF. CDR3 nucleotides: TGTGCCAGCAGTTTATCGTTCGGGCAGGCTAACACTGAAGCTTTCTTT.

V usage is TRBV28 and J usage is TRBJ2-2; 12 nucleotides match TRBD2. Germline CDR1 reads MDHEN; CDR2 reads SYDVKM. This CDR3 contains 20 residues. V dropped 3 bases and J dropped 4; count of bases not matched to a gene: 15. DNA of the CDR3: TGTGCCAGCAGTTTTACAGCCCGGCTAGCGGGGGGGCCGGGCACCGGGGAGCTGTTTTTT. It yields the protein CASSFTARLAGGPGTGELFF.

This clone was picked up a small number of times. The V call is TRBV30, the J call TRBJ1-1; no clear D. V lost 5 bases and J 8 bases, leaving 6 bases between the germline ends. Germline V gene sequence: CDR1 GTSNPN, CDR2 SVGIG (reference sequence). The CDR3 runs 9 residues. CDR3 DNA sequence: TGTGCCTGGTCCAGGGAAGCTTTCTTT. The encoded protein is CAWSREAFF. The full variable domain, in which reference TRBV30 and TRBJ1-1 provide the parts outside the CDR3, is SQTIHQWPATLVQPVGSPLSLECTVEGTSNPNLYWYRQAAGRGLQLLFYSVGIGQISSEVPQNLSASRPQDRQFILSSKKLLLSDSGFYLCAWSREAFFGQGTRLTVV.

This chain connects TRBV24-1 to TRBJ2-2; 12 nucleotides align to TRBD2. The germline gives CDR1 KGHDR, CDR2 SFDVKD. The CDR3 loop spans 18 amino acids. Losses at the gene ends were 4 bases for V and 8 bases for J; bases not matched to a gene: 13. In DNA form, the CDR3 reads TGTGCCACCAGTGACCCCCGACTAGCGGGGGAGCGTGGAGGGGAGCTGTTTTTT. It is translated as CATSDPRLAGERGGELFF.

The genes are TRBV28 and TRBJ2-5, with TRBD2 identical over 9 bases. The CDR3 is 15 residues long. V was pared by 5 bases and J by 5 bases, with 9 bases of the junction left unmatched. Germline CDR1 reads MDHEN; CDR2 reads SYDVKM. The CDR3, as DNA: TGTGCCAGCAGTCCGCGGGGGGGCCGATATGAGACCCAGTACTTC. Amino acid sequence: CASSPRGGRYETQYF.